The present T cell receptor (beta chain) was sequenced within a study of yellow fever vaccine responses in identical twins. Study-level points and caveats: Among the twins, the vaccine T cell response reportedly seemed partly convergent and partly personalized.

The CDR3 extends over 14 amino acids. Germline V gene data show CDR1 as SGHRS and CDR2 as YFSETQ. V was shortened by 0 bases and J by 4 bases, with 8 bases between the two germline ends. On this clonotype itself: The target antigen is unknown.

TCRdb used MiXCR to reprocess the RT-PCR reads, holding one entry per CDR3 protein. The sample holds approximately 2,600 distinct CDR3 sequences, 70% to 90% seen once. This chain uses TRBV5-1 with TRBJ2-1; D may be TRBD1 or TRBD2 (6 bases each). The clonotype was recovered from a female donor who received the yellow fever vaccine. The sequencing used T cells from blood (PBMCs), unsorted or a sorted subset (not recorded which), collected before or after yellow fever vaccination (not recorded which). This CDR3 reads CASSLEGGYNEQFF. The CDR3 DNA reads TGCGCCAGCAGCTTGGAAGGGGGGTACAATGAGCAGTTCTTC. Drawing the rest from reference TRBV5-1 and TRBJ2-1, the complete variable domain is KAGVTQTPRYLIKTRGQQVTLSCSPISGHRSVSWYQQTPGQGLQFLFEYFSETQRNKGNFPGRFSGRQFSNSRSEMNVSTLELGDSALYLCASSLEGGYNEQFFGPGTRLTVL.